Below, 19 T cell receptor beta chains from the same sample are listed, as sequenced in a study of T-cell reconstitution after alpha-beta-depleted transplantation in children. Using unique molecular identifiers, the investigators prepared the TCRbeta library. TCRdb used MiXCR to reprocess the PCR reads, holding one entry per CDR3 protein. The sample consists of some 220,000 distinct CDR3 sequences, roughly 10% of them appearing once. The sample in question was PBMCs, obtained before TCRalphabeta/CD19-depleted stem cell transplant. The origin of the receptors is a child younger than two with acute myeloid leukemia, due to receive a stem cell transplant.

At least ten counts were recorded for this clonotype. The V and J genes are TRBV5-1 and TRBJ2-1; tentatively, D is TRBD2 (6 bases). This CDR3 contains 15 residues. Per germline, CDR1 SGHRS and CDR2 YFSETQ. The V end lost 3 bases, the J end lost 4 bases, and 14 bases lay between the germline ends. The chain's CDR3 is CASSYYRDSYNEQFF. The CDR3, as DNA: TGCGCCAGCAGCTACTACCGGGACTCGTACAATGAGCAGTTCTTC.

This clonotype was found many times. The chain couples TRBV12-3 or TRBV12-4 to TRBJ2-1, with 13 bases matching TRBD2. V shed 6 bases and J 3 bases; nucleotides not matched to a gene: 5. The CDR3 is 16 residues long. The CDR3 DNA sequence: TGTGCCAGCAGGGGAGGACTAGCGGGAGACTACAATGAGCAGTTCTTC. It yields the protein CASRGGLAGDYNEQFF.

This clonotype showed up many times. V usage is TRBV20-1 and J usage is TRBJ1-1; maybe TRBD1 (6 bases). Germline V lookup: CDR1 DFQATT, CDR2 SNEGSKA (reference sequence). The CDR3 spans 14 residues. The V end was cut by 6 bases, the J end by 3 bases, with 17 bases between. The CDR3 reads CSAPKGGGHTEAFF. Here the CDR3 DNA reads TGCAGTGCCCCGAAGGGGGGTGGTCACACTGAAGCTTTCTTT.

This clonotype has just one count. The chain joins TRBV4-1 to TRBJ2-7, with TRBD2 matching 11 bases. The germline CDR1 and CDR2 sequences are MGHRA and YSYEKL. The ends lost 0 bases at V and 3 bases at J; junction bases unmatched: 10. The CDR3 has 18 residues. The CDR3 DNA reads TGCGCCAGCAGCCAAGAGGGCCTAGCGGGAGGTCCCTTCTACGAGCAGTACTTC. Translated: CASSQEGLAGGPFYEQYF.

This clonotype was observed many times. The chain recombines TRBV7-2 with TRBJ2-1; D gene unclear. Germline V lookup: CDR1 SGHTA, CDR2 FQGNSA. Between the trimmed V and J ends, which lost 8 bases and 6 bases, there was a span of 14 bases. This CDR3 region has 13 residues. The CDR3 sequence is CASGWRWLNEQFF. CDR3 in DNA: TGTGCCAGCGGCTGGCGGTGGCTCAATGAGCAGTTCTTC.

This clonotype has ten or more counts. V and J are TRBV2 and TRBJ2-1, with 7 bases lining up with TRBD2. V gave up 7 bases and J gave up 5 bases; unmatched junction bases: 5. The CDR3 runs to 13 residues. CDR1 and CDR2 from the germline V gene are SNHLY and FYNNEI. The CDR3 DNA is TGTGCCAGCAAGGGGAGGGCCGACAATGAGCAGTTCTTC. This translates into CASKGRADNEQFF.

A remark on this clonotype: This may come from a read error, since a much larger clone is one base off. This rearrangement joins TRBV29-1 to TRBJ1-2, with D tentatively TRBD1 (6 bases). Germline assignment: CDR1 SQVTM and CDR2 ANQGSEA. The CDR3 is 15 residues long. CDR3 sequence (DNA): TGCAGCGTTAGATCCGGGGGGGCCGCTAACTTTGGCTACACCTTC. This sequence encodes CSVRSGGAANFGYTF.

This clonotype has ten or more counts. The J gene is TRBJ2-3, the V gene TRBV2, with a tentative D call TRBD2 (5 bases). The germline V gene has CDR1 SNHLY and CDR2 FYNNEI. The CDR3 is 13 residues long. Between the trimmed V and J ends, which lost 8 bases and 0 bases, there was a span of 9 bases. CDR3 nucleotides: TGTGCCAGCCGAGCGGATAGCACAGATACGCAGTATTTT. Translation: CASRADSTDTQYF.

This clonotype was counted at least ten times. J is TRBJ2-7 and V is TRBV3-1; D may be TRBD2 (6 bases). Germline V gives CDR1 LGHDT, CDR2 YNNKEL (reference sequence). Trimming removed 4 bases from V and 4 bases from J, with 11 bases in between. There are 13 residues in the CDR3. CDR3 coding DNA: TGTGCCAGCAGCCCACGGGGGTGGTACGAGCAGTACTTC. It is translated as CASSPRGWYEQYF.

This clonotype has a count of ten or more. This rearrangement joins TRBV5-1 to TRBJ2-1; 12 positions agree with TRBD2. In germline, CDR1 is SGHRS, CDR2 YFSETQ. The V gene end was trimmed by 4 bases and the J gene end by 2 bases; junction bases not matched to a gene: 4. CDR3 length: 16 residues. As DNA, the CDR3 is TGCGCCAGCAGCCCTAGGACTAGCGGGACCTACAATGAGCAGTTCTTC. Protein product: CASSPRTSGTYNEQFF.

On this clonotype itself: One base away lies a much larger clone, so this may be a sequencing read error. This chain connects TRBV5-1 to TRBJ2-3; D not certain. The CDR3 runs to 16 residues. Germline V gene data show CDR1 as SGHRS and CDR2 as YFSETQ. The chain's CDR3 is CVSSTDGRVFTDTQYF. The CDR3 coding sequence is TGCGTCAGCAGCACGGATGGACGCGTCTTCACAGATACGCAGTATTTT.

This clonotype was picked up many times. The J gene is TRBJ2-1, the V gene TRBV5-1; 8 nucleotides match TRBD2. This CDR3 has 17 amino acids. Germline trimming cut 1 base from V and 1 base from J; bases unmatched to any gene: 7. Germline values: CDR1 SGHRS, CDR2 YFSETQ. The CDR3 spells CASSLTAGGISYNEQFF. In nucleotides, the CDR3 is TGCGCCAGCAGCTTGACTGCGGGAGGCATTTCCTACAATGAGCAGTTCTTC.

The sample holds many counts of this clonotype. This sequence joins TRBV4-1 and TRBJ2-1; 10 bases match TRBD2. Germline CDR1 is MGHRA and CDR2 is YSYEKL. The CDR3 consists of 16 residues. V dropped 1 base and J dropped 7; count of bases not matched to a gene: 7. CDR3 nucleotide sequence: TGCGCCAGCAGCCAAGGAAAGGGACTAGCGTTAAATGAGCAGTTCTTC. As protein: CASSQGKGLALNEQFF.

There are many counts of this clonotype. The J gene is TRBJ2-3, the V gene TRBV2, with 8 bases aligning to TRBD2. Germline V gene lookup returns CDR1 SNHLY and CDR2 FYNNEI. This CDR3 is 14 amino acids long. After removal of 8 bases from V and 2 bases from J, the junction contained 6 bases not matched to a gene. The CDR3 DNA reads TGTGCCAGCGCCAAGGGACTAGACACAGATACGCAGTATTTT. Translation gives CASAKGLDTDTQYF.

This clonotype was counted many times. The chain links TRBV5-1 to TRBJ2-4; 9 bases match TRBD2. The junction had 9 bases not matched to a gene; V was cut back by 3 bases and J by 8 bases. Germline-derived CDR1 and CDR2 are SGHRS and YFSETQ. The CDR3 spans 15 residues. The CDR3 protein is CASSSLAGVSDIQYF. The CDR3 DNA follows: TGCGCCAGCAGCTCCTTAGCGGGAGTTTCAGACATTCAGTACTTC.

In its sample, this clonotype was seen a few times. This chain links TRBV5-4 with TRBJ2-3, with D possibly called TRBD1 or TRBD2 (5 bases each). The CDR3 contains 14 residues. V lost 4 bases and J lost 1, with 10 bases in between. Germline V gives CDR1 SGHNT, CDR2 YYREEE (reference sequence). The CDR3 loop is CASSPQGGTDTQYF. CDR3 in DNA: TGTGCCAGCAGCCCGCAGGGAGGCACAGATACGCAGTATTTT.

In its sample, this clonotype was seen many times. The chain has TRBV6-2 or TRBV6-3 and TRBJ2-1, with 14 bases identical to TRBD2. The CDR3 is 16 amino acids. In germline, CDR1 is MNHEY, CDR2 SVGEGT. Trimming took 6 bases from V and 7 from J; bases not matched to a gene: 8. The CDR3 is CASSGTSGGFGNEQFF. The CDR3 coding sequence is TGTGCCAGCAGCGGGACTAGCGGGGGTTTTGGTAATGAGCAGTTCTTC.

This clonotype has at least ten counts. The chain carries TRBV20-1 and TRBJ2-5, with 14 bases aligning to TRBD2. Germline V lookup: CDR1 DFQATT, CDR2 SNEGSKA (reference sequence). CDR3 length equals 16 residues. CDR3 amino acids: CSAGLAGALLQETQYF. The CDR3 DNA reads as TGCAGCGCGGGACTAGCGGGAGCGCTGCTACAAGAGACCCAGTACTTC.

This clonotype was seen many times. The gene calls are TRBV5-1 and TRBJ2-7; 13 nucleotides agree with TRBD2. The trim removed 7 bases at V and 0 bases at J, leaving 4 bases unmatched. The CDR3 covers 15 residues. From germline, CDR1 is SGHRS and CDR2 YFSETQ. As DNA, the CDR3 is TGCGCCAGCGGGACTAGCGGGGCAAGCTCCTACGAGCAGTACTTC. Its translation is CASGTSGASSYEQYF.